These 25 T cell receptor beta chains were all obtained from the same sample, sequenced in a study of cytomegalovirus exposure and HLA in healthy donors. This PCR relied on a set of 60 Vbeta primers and 13 Jbeta primers. The repertoire was sequenced with immunoSEQ multiplex PCR; TCRdb's copy has only in-frame clones and lacks some. The top ten clones hold under 2.5% of a sample with 100,000 to 150,000 clones, 75% to 90% of them seen once. Source material: PBMCs. These TCRs come from a young man in good health and CMV-seronegative.

V and J are TRBV19 and TRBJ1-2; D might be TRBD1 (5 bases). V was cut by 7 bases and J by 2 bases, with 17 bases left in between. This CDR3 has 15 amino acids. Germline V lookup: CDR1 LNHDA, CDR2 SQIVND (reference sequence). This CDR3 reads CASNSGVAGNYGYTF. The CDR3 DNA reads TGTGCCAGTAATAGCGGCGTGGCAGGGAACTATGGCTACACCTTC.

This sequence joins TRBV6-1 and TRBJ1-6, with unresolved D. CDR3 length equals 14 residues. V lost 6 bases and J lost 5, with 11 bases in between. The germline gives CDR1 MNHNS, CDR2 SASEGT. CDR3 nucleotide sequence: TGTGCCAGCAGGGAGAGAGGAAATAATTCACCCCTCCACTTT. Translated, it gives CASRERGNNSPLHF.

The chain has TRBV29-1 and TRBJ2-1; TRBD2 is a possible D gene (5 bases). The V and J ends lost 7 bases and 3 bases respectively, with 19 bases between them. The CDR3 has 15 amino acids. CDR1 SQVTM and CDR2 ANQGSEA come from the germline V gene. CDR3 DNA: TGCAGCGCCACACCCGCGGGCCCAAACTACAATGAGCAGTTCTTC. It translates to CSATPAGPNYNEQFF.

The chain is built from TRBV9 and TRBJ2-2; 11 bases line up with TRBD1. CDR1 is SGDLS, CDR2 YYNGEE, per germline. Losses at the gene ends were 0 bases for V and 1 base for J; bases not matched to a gene: 14. The CDR3 contains 21 residues. CDR3 sequence (DNA): TGTGCCAGCAGCGTAGCCCCGGACAGGGGGCTTATGGTATGGAACACCGGGGAGCTGTTTTTT. Translated, it gives CASSVAPDRGLMVWNTGELFF.

V gene TRBV6-6 combines with J gene TRBJ2-7; D might be TRBD1 (6 bases). The germline CDR1 and CDR2 sequences are MNHNY and SVGAGI (reference sequence). Trimming removed 3 bases from V and 5 bases from J, with 17 bases in between. The CDR3 runs to 15 residues. CDR3 nucleotide sequence: TGTGCCAGCAGTTATCGTAGCATACAGGGAAACGAGCAGTACTTC. Its protein is CASSYRSIQGNEQYF.

The rearrangement joins TRBV11-2 to TRBJ1-2, with D uncertain. Germline CDR1 is SGHAT and CDR2 is FQNNGV. The CDR3 length is 17 residues. Trimming pared 4 bases from V and 0 bases from J, leaving 18 bases between. Written as DNA, the CDR3 is TGTGCCAGCAGCTCCGGGTCCACCTCCCGAGCTAACTATGGCTACACCTTC. It yields the protein CASSSGSTSRANYGYTF.

The genes are TRBV4-1 and TRBJ2-7, with TRBD1 matching over 9 bases. Germline CDR1 is MGHRA and CDR2 is YSYEKL. The CDR3 length is 14 residues. The V segment lost 5 bases and the J segment 3 bases; nucleotides outside the gene matches: 5. The CDR3 reads CASSLRTGDYEQYF. CDR3 sequence (DNA): TGCGCCAGCAGCTTGAGGACAGGGGACTACGAGCAGTACTTC.

The chain joins TRBV2 to TRBJ2-7, with D possibly TRBD1 on 5 matching bases. This CDR3 region has 11 residues. Germline V CDR1 and CDR2: SNHLY, FYNNEI. Trimming pared 6 bases from V and 3 bases from J, leaving 6 bases between. Here the CDR3 DNA reads TGTGCCAGCAGAGGGGTCTACGAGCAGTACTTC. Translated, it gives CASRGVYEQYF.

J is TRBJ1-2 and V is TRBV10-3; 9 bases fit TRBD1. With 0 bases clipped from V and 8 bases from J, the junction kept 13 bases outside the gene matches. CDR1 is ENHRY and CDR2 is SYGVKD in the germline V gene. CDR3 length: 17 amino acids. The CDR3 is CAISESNLNRGQSGYTF. The CDR3 nucleotides are TGTGCCATCAGTGAGTCAAACTTAAACAGGGGGCAATCAGGCTACACCTTC.

The table lists this clone with a count of one. The chain uses TRBV27 and TRBJ1-5; possible D gene TRBD1, 5 bases. The CDR3 spans 20 residues. Germline loops: CDR1 MNHEY, CDR2 SMNVEV (reference sequence). Trimming removed 5 bases from V and 1 base from J, with 27 bases in between. The CDR3 DNA reads TGTGCCAGCAGTCTCAGCCTTAGGCAGGGAAGGCCAGGGAGCAATCAGCCCCAGCATTTT. This gives the protein CASSLSLRQGRPGSNQPQHF.

The chain uses TRBV19 and TRBJ2-7, with TRBD1 as a possible D gene (6 bases). Per the germline V gene, CDR1 is LNHDA and CDR2 is SQIVND (reference sequence). Trimming took 1 base from V and 2 from J, leaving 12 bases between them. The length of the CDR3 is 15 residues. The CDR3 nucleotides are TGTGCCAGTAGTATAGGGGACAAATCTCCCTACGAGCAGTACTTC. It codes for CASSIGDKSPYEQYF.

On this clone: A read error may account for a junction end that differs from germline. The rearrangement joins TRBV9 to TRBJ2-6; perhaps TRBD2 as D (6 bases). CDR1 and CDR2 (germline): SGDLS, YYNGEE. The CDR3 is 14 amino acids. Here the CDR3 DNA reads TGTGCCAGCAGCGTAGAGGGACTGGCCAACGGCCTGACTTTC. Encoded protein: CASSVEGLANGLTF.

The chain uses TRBV27 and TRBJ1-5, with 7 bases lining up with TRBD1. The CDR3 covers 14 residues. J lost 5 bases, V lost 5 bases, and 6 bases had no gene match. Germline V gene lookup returns CDR1 MNHEY and CDR2 SMNVEV (reference sequence). The CDR3 region is CASSLRQGDQPQHF. The CDR3 coding sequence is TGTGCCAGCAGTCTTAGACAGGGAGATCAGCCCCAGCATTTT.

The chain joins TRBV6-5 to TRBJ1-4, with 7 bases that match TRBD1. The V gene's germline CDR1 is MNHEY and CDR2 SVGAGI. The V gene end was trimmed by 5 bases and the J gene end by 3 bases; junction bases not matched to a gene: 6. The CDR3 runs to 15 residues. The CDR3 bases are TGTGCCAGCAGTCCGCCGGGACAGTCTAATGAAAAACTGTTTTTT. Translating it yields CASSPPGQSNEKLFF.

This sequence joins TRBV9 and TRBJ1-1, with 7 bases identical to TRBD1. V shed 0 bases and J 10 bases; nucleotides not matched to a gene: 6. The CDR3 sequence is 13 residues long. Per the germline V gene, CDR1 is SGDLS and CDR2 is YYNGEE. This chain's CDR3 is CASSVDKGAAAFF. For the CDR3, the DNA is TGTGCCAGCAGCGTAGACAAGGGGGCGGCAGCTTTCTTT. The whole variable domain, remainder taken from reference TRBV9 and TRBJ1-1, is DSGVTQTPKHLITATGQRVTLRCSPRSGDLSVYWYQQSLDQGLQFLIQYYNGEERAKGNILERFSAQQFPDLHSELNLSSLELGDSALYFCASSVDKGAAAFFGQGTRLTVV.

V gene TRBV19 combines with J gene TRBJ2-4; 10 bases fit TRBD2. The length of the CDR3 is 16 residues. Germline lookup yields CDR1 LNHDA and CDR2 SQIVND (reference sequence). After removal of 2 bases from V and 4 bases from J, the junction contained 5 bases not matched to a gene. CDR3 loop: CASSIILAGAKNIQYF. The CDR3 DNA sequence: TGTGCCAGTAGTATAATCCTAGCGGGGGCGAAAAACATTCAGTACTTC.

This sequence joins TRBV20-1 and TRBJ2-5; D remains unclear. Trimming shortened V by 5 bases and J by 7 bases, and 8 bases separated the two germline ends. Germline values: CDR1 DFQATT, CDR2 SNEGSKA (reference sequence). The CDR3 runs 10 residues. CDR3 bases: TGCAGTGCTTCGAGTGGGACCCAGTACTTC. Its translation: CSASSGTQYF.

In this sample, this clone turned up once. The chain uses TRBV27 and TRBJ2-1, with TRBD1 matching over 10 bases. This CDR3 is 15 amino acids long. Germline V gives CDR1 MNHEY, CDR2 SMNVEV (reference sequence). J was trimmed by 6 bases and V by 5 bases; bases with no gene match: 7. CDR3 in amino acids: CASSLPGQGSNEQFF. The DNA of the CDR3 is TGTGCCAGCAGTCTTCCGGGACAGGGGAGCAATGAGCAGTTCTTC.

The chain combines TRBV27 with TRBJ2-5; 9 nucleotides align to TRBD2. Germline CDR1 is MNHEY and CDR2 is SMNVEV (reference sequence). The CDR3 extends over 14 amino acids. Trimming took 2 bases from V and 5 from J; bases not matched to a gene: 3. In DNA, the CDR3 is TGTGCCAGCAGTTTAGCGGGGGGGCTTGAGACCCAGTACTTC. Protein product: CASSLAGGLETQYF.

The rearrangement joins TRBV6-5 to TRBJ2-7, with D tentatively TRBD1 (6 bases). Germline CDR1 reads MNHEY; CDR2 reads SVGAGI. CDR3 length equals 14 residues. V was trimmed by 6 bases and J by 6 bases, leaving 18 bases between them. The CDR3 sequence: CASSPYRAVSEQYF. CDR3 in DNA: TGTGCCAGCAGCCCCTACAGGGCCGTGAGCGAGCAGTACTTC.

The chain couples TRBV27 to TRBJ2-2; tentative D call: TRBD1 (5 bases). The V end lost 4 bases, the J end lost 2 bases, and 14 bases lay between the germline ends. The CDR3 extends over 16 amino acids. The germline V gene has CDR1 MNHEY and CDR2 SMNVEV (reference sequence). CDR3 protein: CASSSPPGFNTGELFF. Here the CDR3 DNA reads TGTGCCAGCAGTTCTCCTCCAGGGTTCAACACCGGGGAGCTGTTTTTT.

In its sample, this clone ranks as medium-sized. This chain uses TRBV6-4 with TRBJ2-3; 8 bases align to TRBD1. Trimming cost V 6 bases and J 4 bases; bases outside gene matches: 9. CDR1 and CDR2 (germline): MRHNA, SNTAGT. The CDR3 is made up of 15 amino acids. The CDR3: CASSRNSQGADTQYF. Here the CDR3 DNA reads TGTGCCAGCAGCAGAAATTCACAGGGGGCAGATACGCAGTATTTT.

The chain couples TRBV5-1 to TRBJ1-1; TRBD1 agrees at 7 bases. The J segment lost 4 bases and the V segment lost 2 bases, leaving 2 bases of the junction unmatched. Germline loops: CDR1 SGHRS, CDR2 YFSETQ. The CDR3 sequence is 13 residues long. As DNA, the CDR3 is TGCGCCAGCAGCTTCGGGACAGCCACTGAAGCTTTCTTT. Encoded protein: CASSFGTATEAFF.

The rearrangement uses TRBV28 and TRBJ2-5; TRBD2 might be the D (5 bases). Per germline, CDR1 MDHEN and CDR2 SYDVKM. The CDR3 totals 13 residues. The V end was cut by 3 bases, the J end by 3 bases, with 8 bases between. The CDR3 here is CASSLGAEETQYF. The CDR3 DNA sequence: TGTGCCAGCAGTTTGGGAGCCGAAGAGACCCAGTACTTC.

This sequence joins TRBV28 and TRBJ1-1, with 9 bases lining up with TRBD1. Unmatched junction bases numbered 6, after V lost 5 bases and J lost 2 bases. This CDR3 has 15 amino acids. Per the germline V gene, CDR1 is MDHEN and CDR2 is SYDVKM. The CDR3 is CASSLPTGGNTEAFF. The CDR3 DNA reads as TGTGCCAGCAGTCTGCCGACAGGGGGAAACACTGAAGCTTTCTTT. Variable domain in full (rest from reference TRBV28 and TRBJ1-1): DVKVTQSSRYLVKRTGEKVFLECVQDMDHENMFWYRQDPGLGLRLIYFSYDVKMKEKGDIPEGYSVSREKKERFSLILESASTNQTSMYLCASSLPTGGNTEAFFGQGTRLTVV.